This entry concerns a single TCR beta chain. Its target is unknown. The CDR3 is made up of 16 amino acids. Per the germline V gene, CDR1 is LNHDA and CDR2 is SQIVND (reference sequence). Trimming stripped 4 bases from V and 1 base from J, with 11 bases between. The data belong to a study of cytomegalovirus exposure and HLA in healthy donors. Findings of the study overall: TCR beta sequences reportedly predicted most subjects' HLA-A and HLA-B alleles accurately.

Primers for the PCR totalled 60 Vbeta and 13 Jbeta. This table comes from immunoSEQ multiplex PCR, and its TCRdb copy is limited to in-frame clones, with some not included. The sample lists roughly 86,000 clones; over 60% were seen once. The chain carries TRBV19 and TRBJ2-6; D is unresolved. This clonotype originated in a female donor in good health and CMV-seronegative. Sequencing was carried out using PBMCs. The CDR3 spells CASSRRPRSGANVLTF. The CDR3 DNA follows: TGTGCCAGTAGTAGACGACCGAGGTCTGGGGCCAACGTCCTGACTTTC.